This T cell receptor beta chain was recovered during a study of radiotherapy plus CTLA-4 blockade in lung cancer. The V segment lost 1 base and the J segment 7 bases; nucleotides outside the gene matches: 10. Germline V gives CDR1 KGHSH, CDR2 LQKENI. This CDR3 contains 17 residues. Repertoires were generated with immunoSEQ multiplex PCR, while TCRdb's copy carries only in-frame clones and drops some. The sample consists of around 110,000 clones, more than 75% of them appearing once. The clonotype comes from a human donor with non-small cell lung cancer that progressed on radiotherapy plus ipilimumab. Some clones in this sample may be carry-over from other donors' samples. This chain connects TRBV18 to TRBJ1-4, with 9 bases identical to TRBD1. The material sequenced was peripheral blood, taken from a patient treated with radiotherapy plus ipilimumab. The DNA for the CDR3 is TGTGCCAGCTCACCACTCGGAACAGGGGGCGAGGGTGAAAAACTGTTTTTT. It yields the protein CASSPLGTGGEGEKLFF.